Presented here are 6 T cell receptor beta chains from one specimen sequenced in a study of human T cells and chemical hapten exposure. TCRdb fed the RACE reads into MiXCR, producing one record per CDR3 protein. The table has some 400,000 distinct CDR3 sequences, approximately 5% seen once. Stated time point: patch test 1, 2 weeks after DPC sensitization. Noted treatment: therapeutic diphenylcyclopropenone sensitization with weekly scalp DPC. This specimen was whole blood, taken in connection with sensitization to the hapten diphenylcyclopropenone (DPC). The receptors here all came from a woman aged 50 to 60 with alopecia areata. Some clones in this sample may be carry-over from other donors' samples.

This chain uses TRBV18 with TRBJ2-5, with 7 nucleotides matching TRBD2. The CDR3 runs 15 residues. J lost 4 bases, V lost 3 bases, and 8 bases had no gene match. Germline CDR1 reads KGHSH; CDR2 reads LQKENI. The CDR3 spells CASSPLTSEGETQYF. The CDR3 bases are TGTGCCAGCTCACCTCTCACTAGCGAAGGAGAGACCCAGTACTTC.

Many counts were recorded for this clonotype. This chain uses TRBV10-3 with TRBJ2-3, with D possibly matching TRBD2 (6 bases). Per the germline V gene, CDR1 is ENHRY and CDR2 is SYGVKD. The CDR3 extends over 15 amino acids. Trimming took off 10 bases at V and 5 bases at J, with 22 bases between the two ends. The CDR3 nucleotides read TGTGCCACGCTTTCCACCGGGGGAGTGGGAGATACGCAGTATTTT. This sequence encodes CATLSTGGVGDTQYF.

This clonotype appeared many times. This chain connects TRBV11-2 to TRBJ2-5; 9 bases match TRBD2. Germline V CDR1 and CDR2: SGHAT, FQNNGV. With 1 base clipped from V and 2 bases from J, the junction kept 2 bases outside the gene matches. The CDR3 is 15 amino acids. CDR3 protein: CASSLGLAVQETQYF. In DNA form, the CDR3 reads TGTGCCAGCAGCTTAGGACTAGCGGTACAAGAGACCCAGTACTTC.

About this clonotype itself: A much more abundant neighbour one base away suggests this may be a read error. V is TRBV7-8 and J is TRBJ2-7; D is uncertain. Looked up from germline, CDR1 is SGHVS and CDR2 is FQNEAQ. The CDR3 consists of 12 residues. This CDR3 is CASSLKTYVQYF. CDR3 nucleotides: TGTGCCAGCAGCTTAAAAACCTACGTGCAGTACTTC.

This clonotype was seen more than once but under ten times. This rearrangement joins TRBV12-3 or TRBV12-4 to TRBJ2-2; D possibly uses TRBD1 or TRBD2 (5 bases each). V was pared by 6 bases and J by 12 bases, with 29 bases between. This CDR3 is built from 17 residues. CDR3 DNA: TGTGCCAGCAGCTTTCTATTGAGACTTCAGTCCGGGGCGAAGCTGTTTTTT. This codes for CASSFLLRLQSGAKLFF.

This clonotype was observed many times. The chain links TRBV2 to TRBJ1-2, with D unresolved. V shed 3 bases and J shed 4 bases, with 9 bases lying between them. This CDR3 comprises 13 residues. Germline CDR1 is SNHLY and CDR2 is FYNNEI. The CDR3 loop reads CASSETELYGYTF. The CDR3 nucleotides are TGTGCCAGCAGTGAGACTGAGCTCTATGGCTACACCTTC.